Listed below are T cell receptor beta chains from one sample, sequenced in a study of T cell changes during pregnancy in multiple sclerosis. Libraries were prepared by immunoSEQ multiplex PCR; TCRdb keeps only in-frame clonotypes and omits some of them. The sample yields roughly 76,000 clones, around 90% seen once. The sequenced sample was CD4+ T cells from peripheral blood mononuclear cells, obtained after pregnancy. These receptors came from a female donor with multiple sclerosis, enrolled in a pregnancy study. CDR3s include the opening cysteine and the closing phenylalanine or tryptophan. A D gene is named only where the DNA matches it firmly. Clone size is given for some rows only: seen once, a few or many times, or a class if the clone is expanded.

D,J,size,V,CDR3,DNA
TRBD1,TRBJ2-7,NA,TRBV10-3,CAISPTGTGPYEQYF,TGTGCCATCAGTCCCACCGGGACAGGACCCTACGAGCAGTACTTC
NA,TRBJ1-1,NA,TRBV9,CASSALQGGNTEAFF,TGTGCCAGCAGCGCTCTACAGGGCGGGAACACTGAAGCTTTCTTT
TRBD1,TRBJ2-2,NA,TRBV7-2,CASSLVAGGKTGELFF,TGTGCCAGCAGCTTAGTAGCAGGGGGCAAGACCGGGGAGCTGTTTTTT
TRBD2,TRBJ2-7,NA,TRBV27,CASLSHFSGALREQYF,TGTGCCAGCCTCTCCCACTTTAGCGGGGCCCTTCGTGAGCAGTACTTC
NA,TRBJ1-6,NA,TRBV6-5,CASSRDVENSPLHF,TGTGCCAGCAGCCGGGATGTTGAGAATTCACCCCTCCACTTT
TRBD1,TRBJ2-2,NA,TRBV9,CASSVLGTVGELFF,TGTGCCAGCAGCGTCCTTGGGACAGTCGGGGAGCTGTTTTTT
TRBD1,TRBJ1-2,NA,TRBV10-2,CASGGTGFYGYTF,TGCGCCAGCGGAGGGACAGGATTCTATGGCTACACCTTC
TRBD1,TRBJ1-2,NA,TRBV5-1,CASSLGTGKYYGYTF,TGCGCCAGCAGCTTGGGGACAGGGAAGTACTATGGCTACACCTTC
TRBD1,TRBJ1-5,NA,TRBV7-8,CASSFGQGSNQPQHF,TGTGCCAGCAGCTTCGGACAGGGCAGCAATCAGCCCCAGCATTTT
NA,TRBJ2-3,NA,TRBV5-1,CASSLEVGTDTQYF,TGCGCCAGCAGCTTGGAAGTCGGGACAGATACGCAGTATTTT
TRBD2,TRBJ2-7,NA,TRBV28,CASRMGLATYEQYF,TGTGCCAGCAGGATGGGACTAGCAACCTACGAGCAGTACTTC
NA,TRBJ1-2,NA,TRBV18,CASSPSGSTNYGYTF,TGTGCCAGCTCACCATCGGGGTCTACTAACTATGGCTACACCTTC
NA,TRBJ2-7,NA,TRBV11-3,CASSLFGPAQGTYEQYF,TGTGCCAGCAGCTTATTTGGGCCGGCGCAGGGTACCTACGAGCAGTACTTC
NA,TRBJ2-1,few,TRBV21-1,CASSLGAHNEQFF,TGTGCCAGCAGCCTAGGGGCACACAATGAGCAGTTCTTC
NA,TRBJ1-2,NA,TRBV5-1,CASGRDRNYGYTF,TGCGCCAGCGGCCGAGACAGGAACTATGGCTACACCTTC
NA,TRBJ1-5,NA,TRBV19,CASSAGRGVGTFQPQHF,TGTGCCAGTAGTGCGGGACGCGGCGTCGGCACTTTCCAGCCCCAGCATTTT
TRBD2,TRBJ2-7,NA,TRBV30,CAWIGGAAYEQYF,TGTGCCTGGATCGGGGGGGCGGCGTACGAGCAGTACTTC
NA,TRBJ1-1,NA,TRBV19,CASSGSPRGTEAFF,TGTGCCAGTAGTGGGTCCCCTAGAGGCACTGAAGCTTTCTTT
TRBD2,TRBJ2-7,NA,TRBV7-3,CASSPFPGRNYEQYF,TGTGCCAGCAGCCCTTTTCCCGGGAGGAACTACGAGCAGTACTTC
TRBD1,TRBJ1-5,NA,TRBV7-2,CASSSTGLVNQPQHF,TGTGCCAGCAGCTCGACAGGGCTAGTAAATCAGCCCCAGCATTTT
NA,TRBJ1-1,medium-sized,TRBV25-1,CASSEWGQNTEAFF,TGTGCCAGCAGTGAATGGGGGCAGAACACTGAAGCTTTCTTT
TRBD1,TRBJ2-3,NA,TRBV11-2,CASSFSGTGSSTDTQYF,TGTGCCAGCAGCTTCTCAGGGACAGGGAGTTCCACAGATACGCAGTATTTT
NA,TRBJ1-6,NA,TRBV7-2,CASSLGRPGRYSPLHF,TGTGCCAGCAGCTTAGGGAGGCCAGGGAGGTATTCACCCCTCCACTTT
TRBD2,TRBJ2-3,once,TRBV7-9,CASSSLSGGHTDTQYF,TGTGCCAGCAGCTCCCTTAGCGGGGGGCACACAGATACGCAGTATTTT
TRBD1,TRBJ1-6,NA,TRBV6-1,CASSVRQGYNSPLHF,TGTGCCAGCAGTGTCCGACAGGGTTATAATTCACCCCTCCACTTT
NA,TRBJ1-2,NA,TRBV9,CASSVARQPDGYTF,TGTGCCAGCAGCGTAGCTAGGCAGCCGGATGGCTACACCTTC
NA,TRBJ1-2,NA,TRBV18,CASSSNGDGYTF,TGTGCCAGCTCATCCAACGGGGATGGCTACACCTTC
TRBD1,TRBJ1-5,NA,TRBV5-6,CASSLGQGGGNQPQHF,TGTGCCAGCAGCTTGGGACAGGGAGGCGGCAATCAGCCCCAGCATTTT
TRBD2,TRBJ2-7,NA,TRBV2,CASRGLDRYEQYF,TGTGCCAGCAGGGGACTAGATCGCTACGAGCAGTACTTC
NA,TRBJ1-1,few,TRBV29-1,CSVVAHTGNTEAFF,TGCAGCGTAGTGGCCCACACAGGGAACACTGAAGCTTTCTTT
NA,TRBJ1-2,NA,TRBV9,CASSAGGRETF,TGTGCCAGCAGCGCTGGGGGGCGGGAGACCTTC
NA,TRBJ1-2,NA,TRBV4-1,CASSQAGQGLDGYTF,TGCGCCAGCAGCCAAGCGGGACAAGGGCTGGATGGCTACACCTTC
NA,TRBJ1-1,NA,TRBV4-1,CASSQIFDPLGTEAFF,TGCGCCAGCAGCCAAATATTCGACCCCCTAGGCACTGAAGCTTTCTTT
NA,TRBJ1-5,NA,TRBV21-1,CASSKARQGWNQPQHF,TGTGCCAGCAGCAAAGCGAGACAGGGTTGGAATCAGCCCCAGCATTTT
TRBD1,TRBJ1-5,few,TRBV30,CAWGRGGGIQPQHF,TGTGCCTGGGGTAGAGGGGGCGGGATTCAGCCCCAGCATTTT
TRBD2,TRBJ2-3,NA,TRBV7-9,CASSPTTGLVGSDTQYF,TGTGCCAGCAGCCCTACCACGGGACTAGTCGGATCAGATACGCAGTATTTT
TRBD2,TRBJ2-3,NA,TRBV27,CASSLRLAGGPATDTQYF,TGTGCCAGCAGTTTAAGGCTAGCGGGAGGGCCGGCGACAGATACGCAGTATTTT
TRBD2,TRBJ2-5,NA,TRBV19,CASSKDSGLQETQYF,TGTGCCAGTAGTAAGGATAGCGGGCTCCAAGAGACCCAGTACTTC
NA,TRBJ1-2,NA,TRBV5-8,CASSSGVYYGYTF,TGTGCCAGCAGCTCGGGAGTATACTATGGCTACACCTTC
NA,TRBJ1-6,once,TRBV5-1,CASSLAVTNNSPLHF,TGCGCCAGCAGCTTGGCCGTGACAAATAATTCACCCCTCCACTTT
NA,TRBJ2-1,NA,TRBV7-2,CASILFLSGPNEQFF,TGTGCCAGCATCCTCTTTCTTAGCGGCCCCAATGAGCAGTTCTTC
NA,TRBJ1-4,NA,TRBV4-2,CASSQEVRTPEKLFF,TGTGCCAGCAGCCAAGAAGTCAGAACGCCCGAAAAACTGTTTTTT
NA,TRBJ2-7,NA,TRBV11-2,CASSPRFHEQYF,TGTGCCAGCAGTCCCCGGTTTCACGAGCAGTACTTC
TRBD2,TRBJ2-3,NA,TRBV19,CASSIPSPGLATITDTQYF,TGTGCCAGTAGTATCCCAAGCCCGGGACTAGCGACTATCACAGATACGCAGTATTTT
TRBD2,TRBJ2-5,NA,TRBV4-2,CASSQPGTSGNEETQYF,TGTGCCAGCAGCCAACCCGGGACTAGCGGGAACGAAGAGACCCAGTACTTC
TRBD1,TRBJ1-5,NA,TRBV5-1,CASSLGQGFDQPQHF,TGCGCCAGCAGCTTAGGACAGGGGTTTGATCAGCCCCAGCATTTT
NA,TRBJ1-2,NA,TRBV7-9,CAGGYAGPHGYTF,TGTGCCGGTGGCTATGCAGGCCCCCATGGCTACACCTTC
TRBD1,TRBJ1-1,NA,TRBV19,CASREQGAANTEAFF,TGTGCCAGTAGGGAACAGGGGGCGGCGAACACTGAAGCTTTCTTT
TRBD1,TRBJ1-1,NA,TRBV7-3,CASSSSGTAKEAFF,TGTGCCAGCAGCTCCTCCGGGACAGCTAAAGAAGCTTTCTTT
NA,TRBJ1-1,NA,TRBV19,CASSIPGGPHTEAFF,TGTGCCAGTAGTATCCCCGGTGGGCCTCACACTGAAGCTTTCTTT
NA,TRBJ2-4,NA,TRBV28,CASSSQGLDIQYF,TGTGCCAGCAGTTCACAGGGATTAGACATTCAGTACTTC
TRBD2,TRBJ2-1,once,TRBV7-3,CASSSTPGLAGGNNEQFF,TGTGCCAGCAGCTCCACTCCGGGACTAGCGGGGGGGAACAATGAGCAGTTCTTC
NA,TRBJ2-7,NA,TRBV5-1,CASSLEVSPRGQYF,TGCGCCAGCAGCTTGGAAGTATCTCCTAGAGGGCAGTACTTC